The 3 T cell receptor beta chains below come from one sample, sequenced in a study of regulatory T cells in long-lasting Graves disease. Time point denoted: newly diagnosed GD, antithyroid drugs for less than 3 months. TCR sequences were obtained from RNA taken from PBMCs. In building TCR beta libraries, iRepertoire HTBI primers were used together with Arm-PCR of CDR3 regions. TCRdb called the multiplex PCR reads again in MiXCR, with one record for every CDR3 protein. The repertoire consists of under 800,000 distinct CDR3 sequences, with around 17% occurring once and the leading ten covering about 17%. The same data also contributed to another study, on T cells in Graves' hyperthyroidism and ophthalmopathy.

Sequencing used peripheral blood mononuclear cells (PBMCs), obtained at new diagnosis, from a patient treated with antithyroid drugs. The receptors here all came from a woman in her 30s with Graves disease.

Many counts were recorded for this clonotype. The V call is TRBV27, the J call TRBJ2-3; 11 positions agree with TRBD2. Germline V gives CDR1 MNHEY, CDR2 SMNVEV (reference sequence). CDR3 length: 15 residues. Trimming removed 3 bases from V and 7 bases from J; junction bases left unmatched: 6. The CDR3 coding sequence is TGTGCCAGCAGTTTTACTAGCGGGAGTTGGTATACGCAGTATTTT. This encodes CASSFTSGSWYTQYF.

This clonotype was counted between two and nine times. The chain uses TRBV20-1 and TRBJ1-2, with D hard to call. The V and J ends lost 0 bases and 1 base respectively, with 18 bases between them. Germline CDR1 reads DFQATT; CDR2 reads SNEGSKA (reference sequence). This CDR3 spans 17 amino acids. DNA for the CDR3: TGCAGTGCTAGAGATCGCCTGGCTACCAGAGTTAACTATGGCTACACCTTC. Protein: CSARDRLATRVNYGYTF.

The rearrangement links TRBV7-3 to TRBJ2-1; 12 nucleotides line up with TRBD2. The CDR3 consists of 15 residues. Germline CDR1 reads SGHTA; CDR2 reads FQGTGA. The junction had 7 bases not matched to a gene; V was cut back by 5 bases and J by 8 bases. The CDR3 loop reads CASSPRTSGTDEQFF. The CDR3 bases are TGTGCCAGCAGCCCTCGGACTAGCGGGACAGATGAGCAGTTCTTC.